These 27 T cell receptor beta chains share one sample of origin, sequenced in a study of shared clonotypes between healthy human individuals. TCRdb's table, derived via immunoSEQ multiplex PCR, lists solely in-frame clones and lacks some. The table lists about 800,000 clones, around 96% of them singletons. Naive CD8 cells comprised CD45RO-negative, CCR7-positively selected cells, excluding terminally differentiated effector memory CD45RA+ cells. Sequencing was done on a sample of naive CD8+ T cells sorted from blood. These receptors were collected from a man younger than 45 in good health.

The chain is built from TRBV7-6 and TRBJ2-3, with D possibly matching TRBD2 (6 bases). Germline lookup yields CDR1 SGHVS and CDR2 FNYEAQ. The CDR3 loop spans 17 amino acids. Trimming stripped 2 bases from V and 6 bases from J, with 21 bases between. CDR3 nucleotide sequence: TGTGCCAGCAGCTTATCCGTCGCGGGGCCCGGGTATGATACGCAGTATTTT. It translates to CASSLSVAGPGYDTQYF.

The rearrangement links TRBV19 to TRBJ2-1, with 12 positions matching TRBD2. The V gene end was trimmed by 10 bases and the J gene end by 7 bases; junction bases not matched to a gene: 11. This CDR3 is built from 15 residues. Germline CDR1 and CDR2: LNHDA and SQIVND (reference sequence). CDR3 sequence: CATTSLAGGGNEQFF. In nucleotides, the CDR3 is TGTGCCACCACATCACTAGCGGGAGGTGGTAATGAGCAGTTCTTC.

Note on this clone: This CDR3 is also generated by other DNA sequences in the sample. J is TRBJ1-1 and V is TRBV14; D remains unclear. Germline-derived CDR1 and CDR2 are SGHDN and FVKESK. Trimming took off 1 base at V and 2 bases at J, with 2 bases between the two ends. This CDR3 contains 12 residues. In DNA form, the CDR3 reads TGTGCCAGCAGCCAAGTTAACACTGAAGCTTTCTTT. Protein: CASSQVNTEAFF.

The rearrangement links TRBV5-5 to TRBJ1-1, with D uncertain. The CDR3 contains 16 residues. Germline CDR1 is SGHKS and CDR2 is YYEKEE (reference sequence). The ends were cut back, 0 bases at V and 3 bases at J, with 15 bases in the middle. CDR3 DNA: TGTGCCAGCAGCTTGGAATGGGCCCTTTTGGACACTGAAGCTTTCTTT. The encoded protein is CASSLEWALLDTEAFF.

This chain links TRBV30 with TRBJ2-7; a possible D gene is TRBD2 (6 bases). The CDR3 is 15 residues long. Germline CDR1 is GTSNPN and CDR2 is SVGIG (reference sequence). V was pared by 3 bases and J by 5 bases, with 20 bases between. The CDR3 spells CAWRVPGLSVHEQYF. CDR3 in DNA: TGTGCCTGGAGGGTCCCGGGACTGTCTGTCCACGAGCAGTACTTC.

This chain joins TRBV28 and TRBJ2-4; 8 nucleotides match TRBD2. The CDR3 consists of 17 residues. V lost 3 bases and J lost 7; bases outside the gene matches: 14. CDR1 is MDHEN, CDR2 SYDVKM, per germline. In DNA form, the CDR3 reads TGTGCCAGCAGTTTCCCGGGAGGGCCGGTCGGGGATAACATTCAGTACTTC. It yields the protein CASSFPGGPVGDNIQYF. The full variable domain, rest sourced from reference TRBV28 and TRBJ2-4, is DVKVTQSSRYLVKRTGEKVFLECVQDMDHENMFWYRQDPGLGLRLIYFSYDVKMKEKGDIPEGYSVSREKKERFSLILESASTNQTSMYLCASSFPGGPVGDNIQYFGAGTRLSVL.

The V gene is TRBV28, the J gene TRBJ2-2; no clear D gene. Germline values: CDR1 MDHEN, CDR2 SYDVKM. Trimming shortened V by 6 bases and J by 3 bases, and 5 bases separated the two germline ends. This CDR3 region has 12 residues. CDR3 bases: TGTGCCAGCAGGCCGTACACCGGGGAGCTGTTTTTT. Translated: CASRPYTGELFF.

This chain joins TRBV5-5 and TRBJ2-1, with a possible D match to TRBD2 (5 bases). Germline CDR1 SGHKS, CDR2 YYEKEE (reference sequence). This CDR3 is 13 amino acids long. V shed 0 bases and J shed 8 bases, with 9 bases lying between them. The CDR3: CASSLVAGDEQFF. CDR3 in DNA: TGTGCCAGCAGCTTGGTGGCCGGGGATGAGCAGTTCTTC.

This sequence joins TRBV7-9 and TRBJ2-7, with unresolved D. The V end was cut by 3 bases, the J end by 3 bases, with 6 bases between. This CDR3 spans 12 amino acids. CDR1 and CDR2 (germline): SEHNR, FQNEAQ (reference sequence). The CDR3 sequence is CASSFEIYEQYF. In DNA, the CDR3 is TGTGCCAGCAGCTTCGAGATCTACGAGCAGTACTTC. The whole variable domain, remainder taken from reference TRBV7-9 and TRBJ2-7, is DTGVSQNPRHKITKRGQNVTFRCDPISEHNRLYWYRQTLGQGPEFLTYFQNEAQLEKSRLLSDRFSAERPKGSFSTLEIQRTEQGDSAMYLCASSFEIYEQYFGPGTRLTVT.

CDR3: CASSASGGAETGELFF. In DNA, the CDR3 is TGTGCCAGCAGCGCCAGTGGAGGGGCAGAGACCGGGGAGCTGTTTTTT. The chain has TRBV9 and TRBJ2-2; D may be TRBD2 (6 bases). Germline lookup yields CDR1 SGDLS and CDR2 YYNGEE. The CDR3 totals 16 residues. The germline V and J ends were trimmed by 3 bases and 5 bases, with 17 bases remaining between them.

This chain uses TRBV7-9 with TRBJ2-7, with unresolved D. Germline V gene data show CDR1 as SEHNR and CDR2 as FQNEAQ (reference sequence). The CDR3 extends over 14 amino acids. V gave up 1 base and J gave up 2 bases, with 9 bases separating them. The CDR3 nucleotides are TGTGCCAGCAGCTTAGTCGGTCCCCCCTACGAGCAGTACTTC. Residues: CASSLVGPPYEQYF.

V usage is TRBV7-6 and J usage is TRBJ2-1; D remains ambiguous. Per germline, CDR1 SGHVS and CDR2 FNYEAQ. The CDR3 runs 17 residues. Between the trimmed V and J ends, which lost 5 bases and 0 bases, there was a span of 17 bases. The CDR3 loop is CASSTKAAVSSYNEQFF. CDR3 bases: TGTGCCAGCAGCACTAAGGCGGCGGTGAGCTCCTACAATGAGCAGTTCTTC.

For this clone: Other nucleotide sequences from this sample produce the same CDR3. The V and J genes are TRBV5-1 and TRBJ2-7; D possibly corresponds to TRBD1 (6 bases). This CDR3 has 14 residues. CDR1 and CDR2 (germline): SGHRS, YFSETQ. The V end was cut by 2 bases, the J end by 2 bases, with 11 bases between. The CDR3 sequence: CASSLGGSPYEQYF. DNA for the CDR3: TGCGCCAGCAGCTTAGGGGGATCACCCTACGAGCAGTACTTC.

The chain is built from TRBV13 and TRBJ2-3; D remains unclear. V gave up 5 bases and J gave up 4 bases, with 7 bases separating them. Germline lookup yields CDR1 PRHDT and CDR2 FYEKMQ (reference sequence). There are 12 residues in the CDR3. DNA of the CDR3: TGTGCCAGCAGCCAACACCCAGATACGCAGTATTTT. Translated, it gives CASSQHPDTQYF.

This chain's CDR3 is CASSPTDYQETQYF. Written as DNA, the CDR3 is TGTGCCAGCAGCCCGACAGACTACCAAGAGACCCAGTACTTC. V gene TRBV7-9 combines with J gene TRBJ2-5; maybe TRBD1 (5 bases). Germline CDR1 and CDR2: SEHNR and FQNEAQ (reference sequence). V was shortened by 5 bases and J by 0 bases, with 10 bases between the two germline ends. CDR3 length: 14 amino acids.

The chain employs TRBV5-6 and TRBJ2-1; no firm D call. The CDR3 has 13 residues. V lost 4 bases, J lost 7 bases, and 12 bases lay in between. Germline CDR1 reads SGHDT; CDR2 reads YYEEEE. CDR3 sequence (DNA): TGTGCCAGCAGCCCGGGCCCGCAAAATGAGCAGTTCTTC. Translation gives CASSPGPQNEQFF.

This rearrangement joins TRBV9 to TRBJ1-2; 8 bases fit TRBD1. The CDR3 is made up of 15 amino acids. The V gene's germline CDR1 is SGDLS and CDR2 YYNGEE. With V trimmed by 0 bases and J by 4 bases, 5 bases remained unmatched. The CDR3 region is CASSVAGTGAYGYTF. The CDR3 nucleotides are TGTGCCAGCAGCGTAGCCGGGACAGGAGCCTATGGCTACACCTTC.

This chain connects TRBV28 to TRBJ2-7, with TRBD2 identical over 16 bases. Per the germline V gene, CDR1 is MDHEN and CDR2 is SYDVKM. Unmatched junction bases numbered 6, after V lost 6 bases and J lost 7 bases. This CDR3 comprises 15 residues. This chain's CDR3 is CASRLGTSGRGEQYF. CDR3 coding DNA: TGTGCCAGCAGACTGGGGACTAGCGGGAGGGGTGAGCAGTACTTC.

The chain combines TRBV13 with TRBJ2-7, with 9 bases lining up with TRBD1. The CDR3 length is 15 residues. Germline-derived CDR1 and CDR2 are PRHDT and FYEKMQ (reference sequence). J gave up 0 bases and V 5 bases, and 5 bases lay outside the gene matches. As DNA, the CDR3 is TGTGCCAGCAGCCCTATGGGACAGGGCTCCTACGAGCAGTACTTC. It encodes CASSPMGQGSYEQYF.

V gene TRBV6-5 combines with J gene TRBJ1-1; TRBD1 is a possible D gene (5 bases). The V end lost 7 bases, the J end lost 7 bases, and 16 bases lay between the germline ends. Germline V CDR1 and CDR2: MNHEY, SVGAGI. CDR3 length: 13 residues. CDR3 loop: CASNHRSTREAFF. The CDR3 nucleotides are TGTGCCAGCAACCACAGGTCTACGCGTGAAGCTTTCTTT.

The rearrangement joins TRBV4-1 to TRBJ2-5; unclear D gene. CDR3 size: 15 residues. V shed 3 bases and J shed 1 base, with 12 bases lying between them. CDR1 is MGHRA and CDR2 is YSYEKL in the germline V gene. The CDR3 here is CASSQLQNFQETQYF. The CDR3, as DNA: TGCGCCAGCAGCCAGCTACAGAACTTCCAAGAGACCCAGTACTTC.

The V and J genes are TRBV14 and TRBJ2-7; a possible D gene is TRBD1 (5 bases). This CDR3 is built from 13 residues. V shed 2 bases and J shed 5 bases, with 10 bases lying between them. Germline lookup yields CDR1 SGHDN and CDR2 FVKESK. Here the CDR3 DNA reads TGTGCCAGCAGCCAAATTGCCAGGGACGAGCAGTACTTC. It is translated as CASSQIARDEQYF.

The genes are TRBV5-8 and TRBJ2-3; D is possibly TRBD1 (5 bases). This CDR3 comprises 16 residues. Deletions cut 4 bases from V and 4 bases from J, with 19 bases between. The germline CDR1 and CDR2 sequences are SGHTS and YDEGEE. The chain's CDR3 is CASSHSPWGKADTQYF. In nucleotides, the CDR3 is TGTGCCAGCAGCCACTCGCCTTGGGGCAAAGCAGATACGCAGTATTTT.

The chain uses TRBV5-1 and TRBJ2-7; TRBD2 aligns across 8 bases. Trimming cost V 5 bases and J 6 bases; bases outside gene matches: 13. Germline V gene sequence: CDR1 SGHRS, CDR2 YFSETQ. The CDR3 runs 15 residues. In nucleotides, the CDR3 is TGCGCCAGCAGTCGACTAACTAGCGGAGGGTCCGAGCAGTACTTC. This gives the protein CASSRLTSGGSEQYF.

The chain is built from TRBV4-1 and TRBJ2-7; 7 nucleotides align to TRBD2. This CDR3 spans 15 amino acids. J lost 5 bases, V lost 3 bases, and 10 bases had no gene match. From germline, CDR1 is MGHRA and CDR2 YSYEKL. The CDR3 DNA reads TGCGCCAGCAGCCAGAGGATAAGCGGGGACGACGAGCAGTACTTC. It codes for CASSQRISGDDEQYF.

The J gene is TRBJ2-2, the V gene TRBV5-1; 9 bases match TRBD2. V gave up 2 bases and J gave up 5 bases; unmatched junction bases: 4. The CDR3 extends over 15 amino acids. Germline CDR1 reads SGHRS; CDR2 reads YFSETQ. In nucleotides, the CDR3 is TGCGCCAGCAGCTTTGCGGGAGGGCCGACCGGGGAGCTGTTTTTT. Translated: CASSFAGGPTGELFF.

This chain uses TRBV29-1 with TRBJ2-7; 8 nucleotides match TRBD2. The V segment lost 6 bases and the J segment 0 bases; nucleotides outside the gene matches: 4. Germline CDR1 is SQVTM and CDR2 is ANQGSEA. The CDR3 consists of 13 residues. For the CDR3, the DNA is TGCAGCGTATATAGCGGGACCTCCTACGAGCAGTACTTC. This sequence encodes CSVYSGTSYEQYF.